One T cell receptor beta chain is described in this entry. Antigen: not known. This sample was taken from a study of cytomegalovirus exposure and HLA in healthy donors. On the study more broadly: Earlier, 110 million or so unique TCR beta sequences were recovered from approximately 180 million T cells by an analysis.

PCR used 60 Vbeta primers and 13 Jbeta primers. Generated by immunoSEQ multiplex PCR, the TCRdb table keeps only in-frame clones and is missing some. The sample shows some 200,000 clones, 60% to 80% of them seen only once. Points from the study as a whole: Later analysis indicated greater clonal expansion among HLA-associated TCR beta chains than among equally common other chains. The classifier reportedly diagnosed cytomegalovirus status with high specificity and sensitivity. The likely origin of a cluster of highly shared sequence variants was a sequencing artifact.

Sequencing was performed on PBMCs. The sequence was collected from a man aged 18 to 30 in good health and CMV-seronegative.

The CDR3 loop reads CASNTGQNEKLFF. The CDR3 DNA reads as TGCGCCAGCAACACGGGACAGAATGAAAAACTGTTTTTT. This chain links TRBV5-1 with TRBJ1-4, with TRBD1 identical over 7 bases. Germline V CDR1 and CDR2: SGHRS, YFSETQ. The CDR3 totals 13 residues. The V segment lost 6 bases and the J segment 5 bases; nucleotides outside the gene matches: 4.